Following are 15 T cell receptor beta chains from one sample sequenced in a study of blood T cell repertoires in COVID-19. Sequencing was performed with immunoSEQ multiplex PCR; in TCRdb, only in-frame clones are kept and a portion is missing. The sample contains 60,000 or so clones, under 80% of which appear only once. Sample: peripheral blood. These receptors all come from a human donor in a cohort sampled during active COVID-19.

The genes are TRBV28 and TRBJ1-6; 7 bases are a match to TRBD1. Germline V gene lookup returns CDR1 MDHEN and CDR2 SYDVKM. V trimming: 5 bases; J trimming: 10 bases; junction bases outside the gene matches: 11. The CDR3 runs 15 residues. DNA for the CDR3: TGTGCCAGCAGTCCGACACAGGGGCGAGGGTCACCCCTCCACTTT. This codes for CASSPTQGRGSPLHF.

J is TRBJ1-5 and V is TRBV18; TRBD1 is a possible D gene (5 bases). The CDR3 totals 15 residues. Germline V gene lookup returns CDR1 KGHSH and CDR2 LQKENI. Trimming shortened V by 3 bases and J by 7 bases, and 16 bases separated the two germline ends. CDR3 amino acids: CASSPTGGRDQPQHF. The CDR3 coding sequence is TGTGCCAGCTCACCTACGGGAGGCAGGGACCAGCCCCAGCATTTT.

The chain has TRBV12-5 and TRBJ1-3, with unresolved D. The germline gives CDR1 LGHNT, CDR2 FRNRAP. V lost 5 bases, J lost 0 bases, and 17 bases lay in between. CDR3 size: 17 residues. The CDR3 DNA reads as TGTGCTAGTGGTAAGATTCAACAGAGTAGCTCTGGAAACACCATATATTTT. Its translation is CASGKIQQSSSGNTIYF.

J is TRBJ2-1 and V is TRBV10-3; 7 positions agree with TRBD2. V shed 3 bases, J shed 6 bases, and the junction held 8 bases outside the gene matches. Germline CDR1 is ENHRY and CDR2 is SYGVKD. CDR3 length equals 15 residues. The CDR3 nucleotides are TGTGCCATCAGTGAAGGGCGGGAGCTCGGCAATGAGCAGTTCTTC. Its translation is CAISEGRELGNEQFF.

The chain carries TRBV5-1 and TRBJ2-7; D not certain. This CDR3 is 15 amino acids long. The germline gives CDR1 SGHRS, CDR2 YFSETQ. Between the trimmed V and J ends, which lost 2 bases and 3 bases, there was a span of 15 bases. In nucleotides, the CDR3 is TGCGCCAGCAGCTTTTCCGGGTCAGTGAGCTACGAGCAGTACTTC. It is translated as CASSFSGSVSYEQYF.

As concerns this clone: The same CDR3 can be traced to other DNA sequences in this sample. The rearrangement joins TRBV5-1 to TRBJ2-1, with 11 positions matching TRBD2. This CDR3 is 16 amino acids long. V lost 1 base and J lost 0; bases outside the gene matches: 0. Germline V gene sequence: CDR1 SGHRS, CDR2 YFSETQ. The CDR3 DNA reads TGCGCCAGCAGCTTGACTAGCGGGGGCTCCTACAATGAGCAGTTCTTC. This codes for CASSLTSGGSYNEQFF.

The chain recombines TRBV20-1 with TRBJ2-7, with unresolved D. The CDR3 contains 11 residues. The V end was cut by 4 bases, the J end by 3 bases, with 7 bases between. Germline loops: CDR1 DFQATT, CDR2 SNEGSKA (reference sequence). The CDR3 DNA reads TGCAGTGCTAAAGGCGGCTACGAGCAGTACTTC. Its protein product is CSAKGGYEQYF.

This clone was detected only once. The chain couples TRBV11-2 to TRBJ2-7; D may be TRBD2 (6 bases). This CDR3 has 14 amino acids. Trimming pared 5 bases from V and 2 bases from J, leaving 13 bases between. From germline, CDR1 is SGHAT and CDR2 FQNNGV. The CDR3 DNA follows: TGTGCCAGCAGCACGGGGCGGGAAACCTACGAGCAGTACTTC. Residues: CASSTGRETYEQYF.

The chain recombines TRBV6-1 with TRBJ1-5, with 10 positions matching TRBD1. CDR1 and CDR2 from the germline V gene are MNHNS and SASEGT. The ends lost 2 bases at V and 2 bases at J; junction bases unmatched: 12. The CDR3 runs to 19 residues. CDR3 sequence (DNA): TGTGCCAGCAGTGAACCGGGACAGGGGACCCCCCATCGCAATCAGCCCCAGCATTTT. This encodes CASSEPGQGTPHRNQPQHF.

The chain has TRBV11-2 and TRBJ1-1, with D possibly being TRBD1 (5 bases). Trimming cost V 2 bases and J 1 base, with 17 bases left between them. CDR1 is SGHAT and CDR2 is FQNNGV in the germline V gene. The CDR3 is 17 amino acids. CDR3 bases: TGTGCCAGCAGCTTACGTCGGGACTCTGGTTGGAACACTGAAGCTTTCTTT. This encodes CASSLRRDSGWNTEAFF.

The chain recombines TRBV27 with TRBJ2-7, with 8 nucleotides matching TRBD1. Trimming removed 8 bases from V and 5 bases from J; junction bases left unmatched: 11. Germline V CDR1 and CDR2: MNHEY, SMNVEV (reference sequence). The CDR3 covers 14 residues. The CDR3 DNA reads TGTGCCAGCGCGGACAGGGCCGGGGTTGACGAGCAGTACTTC. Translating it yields CASADRAGVDEQYF.

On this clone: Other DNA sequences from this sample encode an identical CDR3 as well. The DNA for the CDR3 is TGTGCCAGCAGCTTAGGCCCTAGCAGGAACTACGAGCAGTACTTC. Its translation is CASSLGPSRNYEQYF. V and J are TRBV7-2 and TRBJ2-7; a weak D match, TRBD2 (5 bases). Germline values: CDR1 SGHTA, CDR2 FQGNSA. CDR3 length: 15 amino acids. Trimming shortened V by 1 base and J by 3 bases, and 13 bases separated the two germline ends. The full variable domain, in which reference TRBV7-2 and TRBJ2-7 provide the parts outside the CDR3, is GAGVSQSPSNKVTEKGKDVELRCDPISGHTALYWYRQSLGQGLEFLIYFQGNSAPDKSGLPSDRFSAERTGGSVSTLTIQRTQQEDSAVYLCASSLGPSRNYEQYFGPGTRLTVT.

CDR3 DNA sequence: TGTGCCAGCAGCTGGAGACCTAACTACGAGCAGTACTTC. As protein: CASSWRPNYEQYF. The V and J genes are TRBV7-6 and TRBJ2-7, with D hard to call. CDR1 is SGHVS and CDR2 is FNYEAQ in the germline V gene. With 4 bases removed from V and 3 bases from J, the gap between germline ends came to 10 bases. The CDR3 length is 13 residues. The entire variable domain, with the rest obtained from reference TRBV7-6 and TRBJ2-7, is as follows: GAGVSQSPRYKVTKRGQDVALRCDPISGHVSLYWYRQALGQGPEFLTYFNYEAQQDKSGLPNDRFSAERPEGSISTLTIQRTEQRDSAMYRCASSWRPNYEQYFGPGTRLTVT.

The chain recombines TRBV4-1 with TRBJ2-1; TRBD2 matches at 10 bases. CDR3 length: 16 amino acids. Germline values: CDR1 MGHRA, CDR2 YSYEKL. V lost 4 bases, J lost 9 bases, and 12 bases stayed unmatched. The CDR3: CASSPRSSGRAGEQFF. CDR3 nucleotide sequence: TGCGCCAGCAGCCCTCGGTCTAGCGGGAGAGCAGGTGAGCAGTTCTTC.

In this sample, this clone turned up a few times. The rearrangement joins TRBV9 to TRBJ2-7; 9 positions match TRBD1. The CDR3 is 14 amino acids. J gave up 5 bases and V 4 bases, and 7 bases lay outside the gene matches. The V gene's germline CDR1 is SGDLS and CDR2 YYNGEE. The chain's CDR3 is CASSSGQGRNEQYF. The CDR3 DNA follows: TGTGCCAGCAGCTCTGGACAGGGGCGGAACGAGCAGTACTTC.